A selection of T cell receptor beta chains follows, all from one sample in a study of cytomegalovirus exposure and HLA in healthy donors. The method was immunoSEQ multiplex PCR; TCRdb's version includes in-frame clones alone and lacks a portion of them. The sample contains more than 150,000 clones, roughly 87% of which appear only once. Sequenced: PBMCs. The source of these receptors is a girl in the first two years of life in good health and CMV-seronegative. CDR3s include the opening cysteine and the closing phenylalanine or tryptophan. A D gene is named only where the DNA matches it firmly. Size is stated for part of the rows, as once, few or many counts, or as a class when the clone is expanded.

D: TRBD2
V: TRBV7-2
J: TRBJ2-6
size: .
CDR3: CASSLAASGGALGANVLTF
DNA: TGTGCCAGCAGCTTAGCGGCTAGCGGGGGGGCTTTGGGGGCCAACGTCCTGACTTTC

D: .
V: TRBV1
J: TRBJ2-5
size: .
CDR3: CTSSQWEFQETQYF
DNA: TGCACCAGCAGCCAATGGGAGTTCCAAGAGACCCAGTACTTC

D: .
V: TRBV9
J: TRBJ2-3
size: .
CDR3: CASSVQGTDTQYF
DNA: TGTGCCAGCAGCGTACAGGGAACAGATACGCAGTATTTT

D: TRBD1
V: TRBV9
J: TRBJ1-1
size: once
CDR3: CASSAIRGRTEAFF
DNA: TGTGCCAGCAGCGCAATCAGGGGGCGTACTGAAGCTTTCTTT

D: .
V: TRBV27
J: TRBJ2-7
size: .
CDR3: CASSFMGSPYEQYF
DNA: TGTGCCAGCAGTTTTATGGGCTCACCCTACGAGCAGTACTTC

D: .
V: TRBV6-5
J: TRBJ1-5
size: .
CDR3: CASSPLTVQNQPQHF
DNA: TGTGCCAGCAGCCCGTTGACAGTTCAAAATCAGCCCCAGCATTTT

D: TRBD2
V: TRBV6-5
J: TRBJ2-7
size: .
CDR3: CASSYSISGGSYEQYF
DNA: TGTGCCAGCAGTTACTCGATTTCGGGGGGAAGCTACGAGCAGTACTTC

D: TRBD1
V: TRBV6-6
J: TRBJ2-7
size: once
CDR3: CASRASGTGSHEQYF
DNA: TGTGCCAGCAGAGCATCCGGGACAGGGTCCCACGAGCAGTACTTC

D: .
V: TRBV19
J: TRBJ2-2
size: .
CDR3: CASMGLPDPGELFF
DNA: TGTGCCAGTATGGGGCTGCCGGACCCCGGGGAGCTGTTTTTT

D: .
V: TRBV2
J: TRBJ2-7
size: .
CDR3: CASRWTLSYEQYF
DNA: TGTGCCAGCAGGTGGACTCTTAGCTACGAGCAGTACTTC

D: .
V: TRBV13
J: TRBJ2-3
size: .
CDR3: CASSLSRGGIPDTQYF
DNA: TGTGCCAGCAGCTTAAGTAGGGGGGGAATTCCAGATACGCAGTATTTT

D: .
V: TRBV11-2
J: TRBJ1-6
size: .
CDR3: CASSFEGPYNSPLHF
DNA: TGTGCCAGCAGCTTCGAGGGCCCCTATAATTCACCCCTCCACTTT

D: .
V: TRBV2
J: TRBJ2-1
size: .
CDR3: CASSAVSGIGNEQFF
DNA: TGTGCCAGCAGTGCGGTTAGCGGTATAGGGAATGAGCAGTTCTTC

D: TRBD2
V: TRBV19
J: TRBJ2-1
size: .
CDR3: CASSRASGRGGHNEQFF
DNA: TGTGCCAGTAGTCGGGCTAGCGGGCGGGGGGGACACAATGAGCAGTTCTTC

D: .
V: TRBV4-3
J: TRBJ2-1
size: .
CDR3: CASSQLFDGITFF
DNA: TGCGCCAGCAGCCAATTGTTCGACGGGATTACGTTCTTC

D: TRBD1
V: TRBV19
J: TRBJ2-3
size: .
CDR3: CARGQGFFSTDTQYF
DNA: TGTGCCAGAGGACAGGGGTTTTTTAGCACAGATACGCAGTATTTT

D: TRBD2
V: TRBV29-1
J: TRBJ2-5
size: .
CDR3: CSVTSGEETQYF
DNA: TGCAGCGTTACTAGCGGGGAAGAGACCCAGTACTTC

D: .
V: TRBV4-1
J: TRBJ2-3
size: .
CDR3: CASSQERVDTQYF
DNA: TGCGCCAGCAGCCAAGAGAGGGTAGATACGCAGTATTTT

D: .
V: TRBV30
J: TRBJ1-4
size: .
CDR3: CAWSNLGGRGEKLFF
DNA: TGTGCCTGGAGTAATCTCGGGGGGCGAGGTGAAAAACTGTTTTTT

D: .
V: TRBV7-9
J: TRBJ2-3
size: .
CDR3: CASSLGWDRGTSTQYF
DNA: TGTGCCAGCAGCTTAGGCTGGGACCGAGGGACTTCAACGCAGTATTTT

D: .
V: TRBV2
J: TRBJ1-1
size: few
CDR3: CAAGGTEAFF
DNA: TGTGCCGCGGGGGGAACTGAAGCTTTCTTT

D: TRBD1
V: TRBV25-1
J: TRBJ2-7
size: .
CDR3: CASTTRQGEAYEQYF
DNA: TGTGCCAGCACCACAAGACAGGGGGAGGCCTACGAGCAGTACTTC

D: .
V: TRBV29-1
J: TRBJ1-2
size: .
CDR3: CSVGDDGYTF
DNA: TGCAGCGTTGGCGATGATGGCTACACCTTC

D: TRBD2
V: TRBV7-9
J: TRBJ2-7
size: .
CDR3: CASSLSGGLEGEQYF
DNA: TGTGCCAGCAGCTTAAGCGGGGGGTTGGAGGGCGAGCAGTACTTC

D: TRBD1
V: TRBV30
J: TRBJ1-4
size: .
CDR3: CAWSSYRGDDEKLFF
DNA: TGTGCCTGGAGTTCCTACAGGGGGGACGATGAAAAACTGTTTTTT

D: .
V: TRBV7-2
J: TRBJ2-5
size: .
CDR3: CASSLSRETQYF
DNA: TGTGCCAGCAGCTTATCCCGGGAGACCCAGTACTTC

D: .
V: TRBV25-1
J: TRBJ2-1
size: .
CDR3: CASSERVYPRVAYNEQFF
DNA: TGTGCCAGCAGTGAACGGGTATACCCCAGGGTCGCATACAATGAGCAGTTCTTC

D: .
V: TRBV7-9
J: TRBJ2-5
size: .
CDR3: CASTLRGTPEETQYF
DNA: TGTGCCAGCACATTAAGGGGGACCCCAGAAGAGACCCAGTACTTC

D: .
V: TRBV5-1
J: TRBJ2-1
size: .
CDR3: CASSLELPYNEQFF
DNA: TGCGCCAGCAGCTTGGAACTACCGTACAATGAGCAGTTCTTC

D: .
V: TRBV14
J: TRBJ1-1
size: once
CDR3: CASSSGGNTEAFF
DNA: TGTGCCAGCAGCAGCGGGGGGAACACTGAAGCTTTCTTT